This TCR beta chain was retrieved from a study of identical twins. The CDR3 runs to 14 residues. From germline, CDR1 is SGHTA and CDR2 FQGNSA. Trimming removed 5 bases at V and 10 bases at J, with 18 bases between. Whole-study findings and limits: Memory repertoires lacked the insertion deficit that abundant cord blood beta clonotypes showed. Partial confounding of zero-insertion analyses by invariant MAIT and iNKT cells was possible.

Template switching added a universal primer binding site, and final cDNA carried unique molecular identifiers. MiXCR, run by TCRdb on the 5' RACE reads, gives a single entry per CDR3 protein. The sample gives more than 200,000 distinct CDR3 sequences, roughly a tenth of which show up once; about 5.2% is in the top ten. Concerning this clonotype: Its specificity is unknown.

The sequence was obtained from a woman younger than 35 in good health. Sequencing input: memory (CD45RO+) T cells sorted from blood. The chain uses TRBV7-2 and TRBJ2-1, with D tentatively TRBD1 or TRBD2 (5 bases each). CDR3 in amino acids: CASSRMLGVDEQFF. The CDR3 DNA follows: TGTGCCAGCAGCCGGATGCTGGGGGTAGACGAGCAGTTCTTC.